The 23 T cell receptor beta chains given below trace back to one sample, sequenced in a study of beta chain features in type 1 diabetes. Findings of the study overall: A moderate, significant TCRB CDR3 shortening appeared in type 1 diabetes across four CD4+ subsets.

Investigators reverse transcribed all isolated RNA, so they sequenced expressed TCRB transcripts. The data were produced by immunoSEQ multiplex PCR, yet TCRdb's version contains in-frame clones alone and is incomplete. The table records approximately 360,000 clones, roughly 12% of them present only once. Their antigen targets remain unknown. Material for sequencing was naive CD4+ T cells from blood. These receptor sequences come from a woman aged 18-29 years with type 1 diabetes.

V and J are TRBV11-2 and TRBJ2-5; D is ambiguous. V lost 2 bases and J 3 bases, leaving 16 bases between the germline ends. This CDR3 has 16 amino acids. Germline CDR1 and CDR2: SGHAT and FQNNGV. In nucleotides, the CDR3 is TGTGCCAGCAGCTTATCGTCTTCTAGACCCAAAGAGACCCAGTACTTC. Translating it yields CASSLSSSRPKETQYF.

The chain carries TRBV30 and TRBJ2-3; 7 bases match TRBD2. Germline V gene lookup returns CDR1 GTSNPN and CDR2 SVGIG (reference sequence). V lost 3 bases and J lost 1; bases outside the gene matches: 4. The CDR3 runs 14 residues. The CDR3 here is CAWRIAGGTDTQYF. The CDR3, as DNA: TGTGCCTGGAGGATAGCGGGTGGCACAGATACGCAGTATTTT.

This clone turned up a few times. The chain carries TRBV4-2 and TRBJ2-5, with 12 positions matching TRBD2. The ends lost 0 bases at V and 4 bases at J; junction bases unmatched: 3. Germline lookup yields CDR1 LGHNA and CDR2 YNFKEQ. The CDR3 length is 16 residues. The CDR3, as DNA: TGTGCCAGCAGCCAAGAGACTAGCGGGAGCGGAGAGACCCAGTACTTC. It translates to CASSQETSGSGETQYF.

This clone was observed a handful of times. The chain uses TRBV6-6 and TRBJ2-6; TRBD1 might be the D (6 bases). This CDR3 is built from 14 residues. V lost 8 bases, J lost 0 bases, and 8 bases lay in between. The germline V gene encodes CDR1 MNHNY and CDR2 SVGAGI (reference sequence). The CDR3 sequence is CASHRVSGANVLTF. CDR3 DNA sequence: TGTGCCAGCCACAGGGTCTCTGGGGCCAACGTCCTGACTTTC.

The chain couples TRBV5-1 to TRBJ2-1, with D unclear. CDR3 length: 15 amino acids. From germline, CDR1 is SGHRS and CDR2 YFSETQ. With 1 base removed from V and 4 bases from J, the gap between germline ends came to 12 bases. The CDR3 nucleotides read TGCGCCAGCAGCTTGTCGCTAGGTCCATACAATGAGCAGTTCTTC. Its translation: CASSLSLGPYNEQFF.

This clone appeared a few times. The V gene is TRBV29-1, the J gene TRBJ2-7, with D possibly being TRBD2 (6 bases). Germline CDR1 SQVTM, CDR2 ANQGSEA. The CDR3 loop spans 13 amino acids. Deletions cut 6 bases from V and 2 bases from J, with 14 bases between. The CDR3 nucleotides read TGCAGCGTGACTAGGGTTGGGGCCTACGAGCAGTACTTC. Protein: CSVTRVGAYEQYF.

This clone has a handful of counts. The gene calls are TRBV4-1 and TRBJ1-1; D is perhaps TRBD1 (6 bases). With 0 bases removed from V and 6 bases from J, the gap between germline ends came to 20 bases. The CDR3 runs 17 residues. CDR1 and CDR2 (germline): MGHRA, YSYEKL. The DNA for the CDR3 is TGCGCCAGCAGCCAAGATGCTCTCTCACAGGGTGTCGCTGAAGCTTTCTTT. Translated, it gives CASSQDALSQGVAEAFF.

V is TRBV7-3 and J is TRBJ2-1, with a tentative D call TRBD1 (7 bases). Per germline, CDR1 SGHTA and CDR2 FQGTGA. The CDR3 covers 14 residues. V was pared by 1 base and J by 9 bases, with 13 bases between. CDR3 loop: CASSLSQGGGEQFF. CDR3 coding DNA: TGTGCCAGCAGCTTAAGCCAGGGGGGAGGTGAGCAGTTCTTC.

V is TRBV5-1 and J is TRBJ2-1; 8 positions match TRBD1. This CDR3 contains 16 residues. CDR1 SGHRS and CDR2 YFSETQ come from the germline V gene. Unmatched junction bases numbered 4, after V lost 0 bases and J lost 2 bases. CDR3 residues: CASSLAAGGTYNEQFF. The CDR3 DNA is TGCGCCAGCAGCTTGGCCGCAGGGGGCACCTACAATGAGCAGTTCTTC.

This clone was detected only a few times. In DNA, the CDR3 is TGTGCCAGCAGCCCCGGGGGGCGCAGCTATGGCTACACCTTC. Protein sequence: CASSPGGRSYGYTF. The chain couples TRBV28 to TRBJ1-2; a weak D match, TRBD1 (6 bases). The V gene's germline CDR1 is MDHEN and CDR2 SYDVKM. The CDR3 contains 14 residues. Trimming stripped 6 bases from V and 4 bases from J, with 15 bases between.

The chain links TRBV12-5 to TRBJ2-3, with D tentatively TRBD2 (6 bases). The germline CDR1 and CDR2 sequences are LGHNT and FRNRAP. CDR3 length equals 13 residues. With 6 bases removed from V and 1 base from J, the gap between germline ends came to 8 bases. The CDR3 protein is CASGASGTDTQYF. The CDR3 nucleotides read TGTGCTAGTGGGGCTAGCGGCACAGATACGCAGTATTTT.

V is TRBV5-1 and J is TRBJ2-1, with D possibly matching TRBD1 (6 bases). CDR1 and CDR2 from the germline V gene are SGHRS and YFSETQ. This CDR3 is built from 13 residues. Trimming removed 1 base at V and 6 bases at J, with 8 bases between. The CDR3 sequence is CASSLTRGNEQFF. The CDR3 DNA reads as TGCGCCAGCAGCTTGACCAGGGGCAATGAGCAGTTCTTC. Using reference TRBV5-1 and TRBJ2-1 for the parts outside the CDR3, the full variable domain is KAGVTQTPRYLIKTRGQQVTLSCSPISGHRSVSWYQQTPGQGLQFLFEYFSETQRNKGNFPGRFSGRQFSNSRSEMNVSTLELGDSALYLCASSLTRGNEQFFGPGTRLTVL.

The chain combines TRBV11-3 with TRBJ2-7; D gene uncertain. Trimming took 2 bases from V and 2 from J, leaving 10 bases between them. The CDR3 contains 14 residues. The germline gives CDR1 SGHNT, CDR2 YENEEA. The chain's CDR3 is CASSLRVFTYEQYF. Here the CDR3 DNA reads TGTGCCAGCAGCTTACGGGTATTTACCTACGAGCAGTACTTC.

The chain combines TRBV18 with TRBJ1-5; D is ambiguous. CDR1 is KGHSH and CDR2 is LQKENI in the germline V gene. Trimming cost V 3 bases and J 12 bases, with 18 bases left between them. CDR3 length: 14 residues. The CDR3 nucleotides are TGTGCCAGCTCACCCTCGAGCGGGTCCTTAGGCCAGCATTTT. Translation: CASSPSSGSLGQHF. Together with reference TRBV18 and TRBJ1-5, the CDR3 gives the full variable domain: NAGVMQNPRHLVRRRGQEARLRCSPMKGHSHVYWYRQLPEEGLKFMVYLQKENIIDESGMPKERFSAEFPKEGPSILRIQQVVRGDSAAYFCASSPSSGSLGQHFGDGTRLSIL.

This clone was seen more than once but under ten times. The chain couples TRBV7-2 to TRBJ2-4; D might be TRBD1 (5 bases). Germline V gene sequence: CDR1 SGHTA, CDR2 FQGNSA. V lost 0 bases to trimming and J lost 7 bases, with 13 bases between them. This CDR3 is built from 15 residues. The CDR3 region is CASSLATASFNIQYF. In DNA form, the CDR3 reads TGTGCCAGCAGCTTAGCGACAGCGAGCTTTAACATTCAGTACTTC. The whole variable domain, remainder taken from reference TRBV7-2 and TRBJ2-4, is GAGVSQSPSNKVTEKGKDVELRCDPISGHTALYWYRQSLGQGLEFLIYFQGNSAPDKSGLPSDRFSAERTGGSVSTLTIQRTQQEDSAVYLCASSLATASFNIQYFGAGTRLSVL.

This chain connects TRBV28 to TRBJ2-5; D may be TRBD1 (6 bases). The germline V and J ends were trimmed by 8 bases and 6 bases, with 19 bases remaining between them. The germline CDR1 and CDR2 sequences are MDHEN and SYDVKM. This CDR3 is built from 14 residues. CDR3 loop: CASSSDSPLKTQYF. In DNA form, the CDR3 reads TGTGCCAGCTCATCGGACAGCCCATTAAAGACCCAGTACTTC.

The chain has TRBV25-1 and TRBJ1-6, with 7 bases lining up with TRBD1. This CDR3 contains 15 residues. CDR1 and CDR2 (germline): MGHDK, SYGVNS. J was trimmed by 10 bases and V by 4 bases; bases with no gene match: 10. The CDR3 DNA sequence: TGTGCCAGCAGTGTTTCAGACAGGGTCGGATCACCCCTCCACTTT. The encoded protein is CASSVSDRVGSPLHF.

CDR3 in DNA: TGTGCCAGCTCACCTAATAGCGGGAGGTCCTCCTACGAGCAGTACTTC. Residues: CASSPNSGRSSYEQYF. The V gene is TRBV18, the J gene TRBJ2-7, with 10 bases fitting TRBD2. The CDR3 totals 16 residues. Germline V CDR1 and CDR2: KGHSH, LQKENI. V lost 3 bases to trimming and J lost 0 bases; unmatched junction nucleotides: 5.

This sequence joins TRBV4-3 and TRBJ2-1, with D perhaps matching TRBD2 (5 bases). The germline V and J ends were trimmed by 4 bases and 5 bases, with 12 bases remaining between them. CDR1 and CDR2 (germline): LGHNA, YSLEER. CDR3 length: 14 residues. CDR3 sequence (DNA): TGCGCCAGCAGCCCCTTGGCGGGTAACAATGAGCAGTTCTTC. Translating it yields CASSPLAGNNEQFF.

The chain is built from TRBV6-1 and TRBJ2-3, with 7 bases aligning to TRBD1. Germline V gives CDR1 MNHNS, CDR2 SASEGT. The CDR3 sequence is 16 residues long. V shed 0 bases and J 0 bases; nucleotides not matched to a gene: 3. This chain's CDR3 is CASSEAGTASTDTQYF. The CDR3 DNA sequence: TGTGCCAGCAGTGAAGCGGGGACAGCTAGCACAGATACGCAGTATTTT.

The chain couples TRBV11-1 to TRBJ2-1, with D possibly TRBD2 on 6 matching bases. Germline CDR1 and CDR2: SGHAT and FQDESV (reference sequence). Deletions cut 1 base from V and 2 bases from J, with 12 bases between. This CDR3 contains 16 residues. CDR3 nucleotides: TGTGCCAGCAGCTTAGAGGGGACGGGGGCCTACAATGAGCAGTTCTTC. Translating it yields CASSLEGTGAYNEQFF.

V is TRBV28 and J is TRBJ2-3; 8 positions match TRBD2. The V gene's germline CDR1 is MDHEN and CDR2 SYDVKM. The CDR3 is made up of 14 amino acids. Unmatched junction bases numbered 7, after V lost 6 bases and J lost 5 bases. Here the CDR3 reads CASSPSGSVDTQYF. As DNA, the CDR3 is TGTGCCAGCAGCCCGAGCGGGAGTGTAGATACGCAGTATTTT.

This clone was observed a few times. The chain joins TRBV30 to TRBJ2-1; 7 bases fit TRBD2. V lost 2 bases, J lost 4 bases, and 5 bases stayed unmatched. The CDR3 has 14 residues. The germline V gene has CDR1 GTSNPN and CDR2 SVGIG (reference sequence). CDR3 residues: CAWSKTSVYNEQFF. The CDR3 coding sequence is TGTGCCTGGAGTAAAACTAGCGTTTACAATGAGCAGTTCTTC.